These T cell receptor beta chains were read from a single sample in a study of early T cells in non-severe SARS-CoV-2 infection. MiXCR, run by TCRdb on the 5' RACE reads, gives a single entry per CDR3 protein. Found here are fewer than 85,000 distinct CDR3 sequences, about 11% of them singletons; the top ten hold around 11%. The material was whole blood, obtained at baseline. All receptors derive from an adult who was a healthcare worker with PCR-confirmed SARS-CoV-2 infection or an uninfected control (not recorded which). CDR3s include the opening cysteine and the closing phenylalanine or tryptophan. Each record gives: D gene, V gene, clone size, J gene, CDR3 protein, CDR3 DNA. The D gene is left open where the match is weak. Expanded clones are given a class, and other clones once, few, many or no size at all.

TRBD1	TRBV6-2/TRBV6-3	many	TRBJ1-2	CASSYPPPADRGYGYTF	TGTGCCAGCAGTTACCCCCCTCCTGCCGACAGGGGCTATGGCTACACCTTC
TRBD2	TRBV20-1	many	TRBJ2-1	CSARDPGGAYNEQFF	TGCAGTGCTAGAGATCCGGGGGGGGCCTACAATGAGCAGTTCTTC
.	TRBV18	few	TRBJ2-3	CASSPQQGSTDTQYF	TGTGCCAGCTCACCCCAGCAGGGGAGCACAGATACGCAGTATTTT
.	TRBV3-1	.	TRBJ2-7	CASSQDGVGEQYF	TGTGCCAGCAGCCAAGATGGGGTCGGCGAGCAGTACTTC
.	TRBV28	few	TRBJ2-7	CASSGRNPTYEQYF	TGTGCCAGTTCGGGAAGGAACCCAACCTACGAGCAGTACTTC
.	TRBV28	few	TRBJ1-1	CASSFVGTEAFF	TGTGCCAGCAGTTTTGTTGGGACTGAAGCTTTCTTT
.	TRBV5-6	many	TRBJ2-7	CASSPGPGYEQYF	TGTGCCAGCAGCCCTGGACCGGGCTACGAGCAGTACTTC
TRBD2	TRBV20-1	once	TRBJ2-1	CSAVAGTYNEQFF	TGCAGTGCAGTAGCGGGAACCTACAATGAGCAGTTCTTC
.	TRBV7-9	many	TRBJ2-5	CASSLGTQQETQYF	TGTGCCAGCAGCTTAGGGACGCAACAAGAGACCCAGTACTTC
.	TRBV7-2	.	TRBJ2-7	CASSLDSLNYEQYF	TGTGCCAGCAGCTTGGACAGCCTTAACTACGAGCAGTACTTC
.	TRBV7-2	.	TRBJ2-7	CASSLSGGLSYEQYF	TGTGCCAGCAGCTTATCCGGGGGGCTCAGTTACGAGCAGTACTTC
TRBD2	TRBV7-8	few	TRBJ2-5	CASSWRGGLETQYF	TGTGCCAGCAGCTGGCGGGGGGGCCTCGAGACCCAGTACTTC